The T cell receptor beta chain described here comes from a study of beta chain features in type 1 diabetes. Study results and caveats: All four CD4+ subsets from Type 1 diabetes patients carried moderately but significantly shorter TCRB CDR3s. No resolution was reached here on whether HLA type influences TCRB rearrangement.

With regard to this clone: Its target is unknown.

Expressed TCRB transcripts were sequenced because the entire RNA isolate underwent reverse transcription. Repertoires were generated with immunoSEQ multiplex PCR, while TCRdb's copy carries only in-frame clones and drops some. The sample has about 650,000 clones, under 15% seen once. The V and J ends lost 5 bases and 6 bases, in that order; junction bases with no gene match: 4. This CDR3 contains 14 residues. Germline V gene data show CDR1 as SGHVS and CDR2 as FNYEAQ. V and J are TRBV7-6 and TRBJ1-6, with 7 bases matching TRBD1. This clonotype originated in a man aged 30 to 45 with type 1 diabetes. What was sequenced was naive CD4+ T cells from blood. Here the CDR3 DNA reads TGTGCCAGCAGCCTAGACAGGGCTAATTCACCCCTCCACTTT. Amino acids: CASSLDRANSPLHF.